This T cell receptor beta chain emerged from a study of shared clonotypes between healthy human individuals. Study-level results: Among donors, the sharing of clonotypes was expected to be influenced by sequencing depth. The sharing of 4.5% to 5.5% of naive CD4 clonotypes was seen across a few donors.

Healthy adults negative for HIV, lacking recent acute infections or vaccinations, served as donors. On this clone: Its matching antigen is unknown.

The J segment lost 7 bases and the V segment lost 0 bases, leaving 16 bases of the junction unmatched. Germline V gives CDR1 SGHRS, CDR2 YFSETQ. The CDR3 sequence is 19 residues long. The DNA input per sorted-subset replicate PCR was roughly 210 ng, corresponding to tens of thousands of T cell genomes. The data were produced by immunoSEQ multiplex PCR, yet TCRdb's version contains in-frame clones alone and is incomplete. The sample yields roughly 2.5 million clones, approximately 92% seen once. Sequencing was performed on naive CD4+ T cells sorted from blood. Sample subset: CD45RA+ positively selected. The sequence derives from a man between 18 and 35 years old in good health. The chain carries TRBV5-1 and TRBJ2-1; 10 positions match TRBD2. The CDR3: CASSLGQGKAGGPVNEQFF. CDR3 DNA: TGCGCCAGCAGCTTGGGACAGGGGAAAGCGGGAGGGCCTGTGAATGAGCAGTTCTTC.